The 19 T cell receptor beta chains reported below all come from one sample, sequenced in a study of blood T cells in healthy people across ages. A J-beta primer mix and a sample-barcoded 5' primer were used in a second PCR of about 6 to 12 cycles. TCRdb re-derived calls from the 5' RACE reads in MiXCR, one entry per CDR3 protein. This table holds under 1,100,000 distinct CDR3 sequences, approximately 25% found once. This same sample was also part of a study on T cells of mothers and their children.

Sequences were obtained from blood. These receptors came from a girl aged 2-10 years in good health.

The genes are TRBV19 and TRBJ2-1; 11 bases line up with TRBD2. Looked up from germline, CDR1 is LNHDA and CDR2 is SQIVND (reference sequence). This CDR3 region has 14 residues. The J segment lost 4 bases and the V segment lost 10 bases, leaving 6 bases of the junction unmatched. The CDR3, as DNA: TGTGCCACTGGACTAGCGGGTGTTTACAATGAGCAGTTCTTC. The encoded protein is CATGLAGVYNEQFF.

The J gene is TRBJ1-2, the V gene TRBV19, with D possibly matching TRBD1 (5 bases). The CDR3 contains 14 residues. V gave up 6 bases and J gave up 0 bases, with 11 bases separating them. Germline V gene sequence: CDR1 LNHDA, CDR2 SQIVND (reference sequence). The CDR3 DNA follows: TGTGCCAGTAGCCGGCAGGGCTCTAACTATGGCTACACCTTC. The encoded protein is CASSRQGSNYGYTF.

This clonotype was detected a few times. This chain uses TRBV3-1 with TRBJ2-5; a weak D match, TRBD1 (5 bases). The assigned J gene may be wrong: the sequence end matches TRBJ2-1 better. The germline V gene has CDR1 LGHDT and CDR2 YNNKEL (reference sequence). There are 16 residues in the CDR3. CDR3 protein: CASSQDFAGLGNEQFF. For the CDR3, the DNA is TGTGCCAGCAGCCAAGATTTCGCAGGGCTTGGCAATGAGCAGTTCTTC.

The chain recombines TRBV7-6 with TRBJ2-3, with a weak D call TRBD2 (5 bases). The V gene lost 5 bases and the J gene lost 3 bases, with 18 bases spanning the gap. The CDR3 length is 16 residues. In germline, CDR1 is SGHVS, CDR2 FNYEAQ. The CDR3 loop is CASSPMNAGPTDTQYF. CDR3 sequence (DNA): TGTGCCAGCAGCCCGATGAACGCGGGCCCTACAGATACGCAGTATTTT. Full variable domain (remainder filled in from reference TRBV7-6 and TRBJ2-3): GAGVSQSPRYKVTKRGQDVALRCDPISGHVSLYWYRQALGQGPEFLTYFNYEAQQDKSGLPNDRFSAERPEGSISTLTIQRTEQRDSAMYRCASSPMNAGPTDTQYFGPGTRLTVL.

This clonotype was counted ten times or more. The chain carries TRBV14 and TRBJ2-5; D is unclear. V lost 4 bases and J lost 4, with 4 bases in between. The CDR3 runs 11 residues. Germline lookup yields CDR1 SGHDN and CDR2 FVKESK. The CDR3 bases are TGTGCCAGCAGCCGAGTAGAGACCCAGTACTTC. This gives the protein CASSRVETQYF. Full variable domain (missing parts from reference TRBV14 and TRBJ2-5): EAGVTQFPSHSVIEKGQTVTLRCDPISGHDNLYWYRRVMGKEIKFLLHFVKESKQDESGMPNNRFLAERTGGTYSTLKVQPAELEDSGVYFCASSRVETQYFGPGTRLLVL.

This clonotype was seen more than once but under ten times. The gene calls are TRBV4-1 and TRBJ2-1; 14 bases are a match to TRBD2. CDR1 is MGHRA, CDR2 YSYEKL, per germline. The CDR3 is 15 amino acids. V lost 6 bases to trimming and J lost 8 bases; unmatched junction nucleotides: 6. CDR3 region: CASRLGLAGVDEQFF. The CDR3 nucleotides are TGCGCCAGCAGATTGGGACTAGCGGGAGTTGATGAGCAGTTCTTC.

This sequence joins TRBV5-1 and TRBJ1-5; D is uncertain. Trimming removed 2 bases from V and 4 bases from J, with 13 bases in between. The CDR3 is 15 residues long. The germline V gene encodes CDR1 SGHRS and CDR2 YFSETQ. CDR3 sequence reads: CASSFGEGRNQPQHF. The DNA of the CDR3 is TGCGCCAGCAGCTTCGGTGAAGGGCGAAATCAGCCCCAGCATTTT.

The chain recombines TRBV20-1 with TRBJ2-3, with 8 nucleotides matching TRBD2. CDR1 and CDR2 (germline): DFQATT, SNEGSKA (reference sequence). The CDR3 has 18 residues. Losses at the gene ends were 0 bases for V and 1 base for J; bases not matched to a gene: 12. The chain's CDR3 is CSARDTAGEILRTDTQYF. In DNA, the CDR3 is TGCAGTGCTAGAGATACAGCGGGGGAAATCCTGCGCACAGATACGCAGTATTTT.

The rearrangement links TRBV6-5 to TRBJ2-4, with D possibly matching TRBD2 (6 bases). The CDR3 extends over 15 amino acids. The germline V and J ends were trimmed by 2 bases and 9 bases, with 17 bases remaining between them. CDR1 is MNHEY and CDR2 is SVGAGI in the germline V gene. CDR3 amino acids: CASSYTDYDNPIQYF. CDR3 nucleotide sequence: TGTGCCAGCAGTTACACGGACTACGATAATCCCATTCAGTACTTC.

This clonotype was seen only a few times. A read error is likely, as this CDR3 ends without the conserved phenylalanine or tryptophan. This sequence joins TRBV20-1 and TRBJ1-1; D is uncertain. V lost 1 base and J 0 bases, leaving 6 bases between the germline ends. Germline V gene sequence: CDR1 DFQATT, CDR2 SNEGSKA (reference sequence). The CDR3 loop spans 13 amino acids. The CDR3 nucleotides are TGCAGTGCTAGAGGGGCCTTGAACACTGAAGCTTTCTCT. Translating it yields CSARGALNTEAFS.

This clonotype has more than one count but fewer than ten. The chain carries TRBV4-1 and TRBJ1-1; the match to TRBD1 covers 9 bases. Germline values: CDR1 MGHRA, CDR2 YSYEKL. V lost 4 bases to trimming and J lost 1 base; unmatched junction nucleotides: 4. The CDR3 is 15 residues long. CDR3 sequence: CASSLWDRANTEAFF. The CDR3 bases are TGCGCCAGCAGCCTTTGGGACAGGGCGAACACTGAAGCTTTCTTT.

The rearrangement uses TRBV27 and TRBJ2-5, with D perhaps TRBD1 (5 bases). V lost 6 bases to trimming and J lost 5 bases, with 16 bases between them. CDR1 and CDR2 from the germline V gene are MNHEY and SMNVEV (reference sequence). The CDR3 is 14 residues long. In DNA form, the CDR3 reads TGTGCCAGCAGCCGTCAAGGGGCGTTGGAGACCCAGTACTTC. Its translation is CASSRQGALETQYF.

Ten or more counts support this clonotype. CDR3: CATSGGPYEQYF. DNA for the CDR3: TGTGCCACCAGTGGGGGACCCTACGAGCAGTACTTC. The chain links TRBV24-1 to TRBJ2-5; D may match TRBD1 or TRBD2 (5 bases each). Judging by the DNA end, TRBJ2-7 fits better; the J call may be wrong. Germline V gene sequence: CDR1 KGHDR, CDR2 SFDVKD. The CDR3 has 12 residues.

This clonotype was found a few times. This chain joins TRBV5-1 and TRBJ2-5, with 8 bases fitting TRBD1. Gene TRBJ2-1 matches the end of the DNA better, so the J call may be wrong. CDR3 size: 17 residues. Germline V gene lookup returns CDR1 SGHRS and CDR2 YFSETQ. The CDR3 DNA reads TGCGCCAGCACCCTGGGGACAGGCCGAGGTAAGGGCGATGAGCAGTTCTTC. Translated, it gives CASTLGTGRGKGDEQFF.

The chain uses TRBV28 and TRBJ2-1; 8 positions agree with TRBD1. V lost 6 bases, J lost 8 bases, and 12 bases stayed unmatched. CDR3 size: 15 residues. Germline CDR1 and CDR2: MDHEN and SYDVKM. The CDR3 loop is CASSPRDRLRDEQFF. DNA of the CDR3: TGTGCCAGCAGCCCCCGGGACAGGCTAAGGGATGAGCAGTTCTTC.

The chain is built from TRBV28 and TRBJ2-3, with 7 bases identical to TRBD1. Germline loops: CDR1 MDHEN, CDR2 SYDVKM. The CDR3 is 13 amino acids. With 7 bases clipped from V and 0 bases from J, the junction kept 1 base outside the gene matches. CDR3 residues: CASTGQSTDTQYF. Written as DNA, the CDR3 is TGTGCCAGCACGGGACAGAGCACAGATACGCAGTATTTT. Full variable domain (rest looked up from reference TRBV28 and TRBJ2-3): DVKVTQSSRYLVKRTGEKVFLECVQDMDHENMFWYRQDPGLGLRLIYFSYDVKMKEKGDIPEGYSVSREKKERFSLILESASTNQTSMYLCASTGQSTDTQYFGPGTRLTVL.

The chain is built from TRBV19 and TRBJ2-2, with D hard to call. This CDR3 region has 14 residues. The germline V and J ends were trimmed by 6 bases and 3 bases, with 11 bases remaining between them. Germline CDR1 LNHDA, CDR2 SQIVND (reference sequence). CDR3 in DNA: TGTGCCAGTAGGGTCGGGTTCGACACCGGGGAGCTGTTTTTT. Amino acid sequence: CASRVGFDTGELFF.

There are many counts of this clonotype. V usage is TRBV20-1 and J usage is TRBJ2-6; no reliable D call. The CDR3 totals 13 residues. V was cut by 2 bases and J by 2 bases, with 4 bases left in between. Germline CDR1 DFQATT, CDR2 SNEGSKA (reference sequence). The CDR3 bases are TGCAGTGCTAGATCCGCTGGGGCCAACGTCCTGACTTTC. Translation gives CSARSAGANVLTF.

This clonotype was found a few times. The chain uses TRBV20-1 and TRBJ2-7; D uncertain. The germline V gene has CDR1 DFQATT and CDR2 SNEGSKA (reference sequence). Trimming cost V 0 bases and J 1 base, with 13 bases left between them. This CDR3 has 15 amino acids. CDR3 bases: TGCAGTGCTAGAGATCCCCGGGCGCAGTCCTACGAGCAGTACTTC. Protein sequence: CSARDPRAQSYEQYF.